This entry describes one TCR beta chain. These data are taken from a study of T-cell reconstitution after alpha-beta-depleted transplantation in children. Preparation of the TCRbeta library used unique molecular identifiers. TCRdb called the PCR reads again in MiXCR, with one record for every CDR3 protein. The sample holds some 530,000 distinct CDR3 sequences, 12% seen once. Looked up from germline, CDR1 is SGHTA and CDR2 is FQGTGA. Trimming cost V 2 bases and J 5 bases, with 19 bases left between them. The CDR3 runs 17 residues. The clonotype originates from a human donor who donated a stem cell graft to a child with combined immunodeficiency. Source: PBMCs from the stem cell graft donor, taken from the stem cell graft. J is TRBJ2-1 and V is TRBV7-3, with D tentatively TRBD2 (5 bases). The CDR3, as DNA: TGTGCCAGCAGCTTAGGGCCTAGGGCTAGCCTCGACAATGAGCAGTTCTTC. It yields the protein CASSLGPRASLDNEQFF. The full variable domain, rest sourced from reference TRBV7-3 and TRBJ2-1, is GAGVSQTPSNKVTEKGKYVELRCDPISGHTALYWYRQSLGQGPEFLIYFQGTGAADDSGLPNDRFFAVRPEGSVSTLKIQRTERGDSAVYLCASSLGPRASLDNEQFFGPGTRLTVL.